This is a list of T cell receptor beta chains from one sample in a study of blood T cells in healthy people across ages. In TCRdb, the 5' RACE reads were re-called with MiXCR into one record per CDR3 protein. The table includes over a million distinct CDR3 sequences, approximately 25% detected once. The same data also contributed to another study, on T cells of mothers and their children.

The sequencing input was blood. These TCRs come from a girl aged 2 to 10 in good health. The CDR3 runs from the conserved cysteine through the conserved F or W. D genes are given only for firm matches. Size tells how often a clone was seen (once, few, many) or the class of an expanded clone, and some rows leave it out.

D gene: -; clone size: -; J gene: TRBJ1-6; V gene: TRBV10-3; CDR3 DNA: TGTGCCATCAGTGAGTTAGCCGGGACTGGTATCCGCTCCTATAATTCACCCCTCCACTTT; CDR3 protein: CAISELAGTGIRSYNSPLHF
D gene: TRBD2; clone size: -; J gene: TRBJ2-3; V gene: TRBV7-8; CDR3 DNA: TGTGCCAGCTCAATAGCGGGGGGGATATCAGATACGCAGTATTTT; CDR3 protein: CASSIAGGISDTQYF
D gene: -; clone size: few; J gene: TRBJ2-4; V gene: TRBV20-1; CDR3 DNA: TGCAGTGCTGGCCCGCGGCGGGGAGCCAAAAACATTCAGTACTTC; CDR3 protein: CSAGPRRGAKNIQYF
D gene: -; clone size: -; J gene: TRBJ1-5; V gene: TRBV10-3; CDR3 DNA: TGTGCCATCAGTGAGTTCGCTTATAGCAATCAGCCCCAGCATTTT; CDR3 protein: CAISEFAYSNQPQHF
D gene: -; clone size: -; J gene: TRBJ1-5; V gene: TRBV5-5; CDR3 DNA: TGTGCCAGCAGCCTACAGCCCGGGGGGAATCAGCCCCAGCATTTT; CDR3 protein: CASSLQPGGNQPQHF
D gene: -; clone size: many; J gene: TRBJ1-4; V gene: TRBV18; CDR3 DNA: TGTGCCAGCTCACCCGCTAATGAAAAACTGTTTTTT; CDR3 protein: CASSPANEKLFF
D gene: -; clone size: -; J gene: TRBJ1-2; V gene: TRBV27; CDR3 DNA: TGTGCCAGCAGTTTATCTAGGGCAGGGTATCTGTATGGCTACACCTTC; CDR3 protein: CASSLSRAGYLYGYTF
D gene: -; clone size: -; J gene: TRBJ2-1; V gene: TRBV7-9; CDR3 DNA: TGTGCCAGCAGCTTCCAGACAAGAGAGAACAATGAGCAGTTCTTC; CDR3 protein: CASSFQTRENNEQFF
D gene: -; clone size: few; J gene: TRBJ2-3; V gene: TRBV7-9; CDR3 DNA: TGTGCCAGCAGCCCAGGGGGGATCCTACCGTCAGATACGCAGTATTTT; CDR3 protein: CASSPGGILPSDTQYF
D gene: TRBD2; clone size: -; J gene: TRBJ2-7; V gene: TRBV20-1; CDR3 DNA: TGCAGTGCTAGCGCACTAGCGGGGAACTACGAGCAGTACTTC; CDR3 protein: CSASALAGNYEQYF
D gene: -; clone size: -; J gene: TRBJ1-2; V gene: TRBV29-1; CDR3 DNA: TGCAGCGTTGAAGAGAGAGGGGCAGGGAGTGGCTACACCTTC; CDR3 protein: CSVEERGAGSGYTF
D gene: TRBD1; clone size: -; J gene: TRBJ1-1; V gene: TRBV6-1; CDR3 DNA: TGTGCCAGCAGGGGGACAGGGGGAGCGATGAACACTGAAGCTTTCTTT; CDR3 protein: CASRGTGGAMNTEAFF
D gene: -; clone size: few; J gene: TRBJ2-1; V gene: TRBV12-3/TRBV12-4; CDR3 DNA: TGTGCCAGCAGTTATTTCTCCACAGACAGGCTGAGCTCCTACAATGAGCAGTTCTTC; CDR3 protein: CASSYFSTDRLSSYNEQFF